The sequence of this T cell receptor (beta chain) was determined in a study of T-cell memory formation after mild COVID-19. Study-level information: TCR clusters mostly belonged to single donors.

Regarding this clonotype: Mismatch with germline at one junction end may stem from a read error.

This CDR3 contains 16 residues. From germline, CDR1 is MNHNY and CDR2 SVGAGI (reference sequence). TCRdb reanalysed the 5' RACE reads using MiXCR and keeps one entry per CDR3 protein. The sample lists around 100,000 distinct CDR3 sequences; around 10% were seen once. This receptor was taken from a man between 18 and 35 years old who had mild COVID-19 (a few samples of this study predate the infection). Cell type and time point are not known. Sequencing input: PBMCs or a T cell subset sorted from them (not recorded which). V gene TRBV6-6 combines with J gene TRBJ2-2; 10 bases agree with TRBD1. CDR3 region: CASRADRGRNTGELIF. DNA for the CDR3: TGTGCCAGCAGGGCAGACAGGGGGCGCAACACCGGGGAGCTGATTTTT.